The 27 T cell receptor beta chains below come from one sample, sequenced in a study of Ad26.COV2.S vaccination and SARS-CoV-2 variants. Treatment in this sample: around 19 received Ad26.COV2.S at low or high dose, single or two shots; roughly five received placebo; per-sample allocation not given. Sampling took place 63 days after the first vaccine or placebo injection. Repertoires were generated with immunoSEQ multiplex PCR, while TCRdb's copy carries only in-frame clones and drops some. The sample lists a few hundred thousand clones; roughly 80% were seen once. Sequenced here: peripheral blood, sampled in a trial of Ad26.COV2.S vaccine versus placebo. The receptors were sampled from a person between 18 and 59 years old who received the Ad26.COV2.S COVID-19 vaccine or a placebo.

This clone was seen only a few times. This chain connects TRBV5-1 to TRBJ1-2; TRBD1 might be the D (6 bases). Germline-derived CDR1 and CDR2 are SGHRS and YFSETQ. The CDR3 consists of 13 residues. The V end was cut by 5 bases, the J end by 6 bases, with 14 bases between. CDR3 residues: CASREGGLNGYTF. Here the CDR3 DNA reads TGCGCCAGCAGGGAAGGGGGATTAAATGGCTACACCTTC.

The V and J genes are TRBV6-2 or TRBV6-3 and TRBJ1-4, with 9 bases fitting TRBD1. Germline trimming cut 6 bases from V and 5 bases from J; bases unmatched to any gene: 4. Per the germline V gene, CDR1 is MNHEY and CDR2 is SVGEGT. The CDR3 covers 14 residues. For the CDR3, the DNA is TGTGCCAGCAGCCTGGACAGGGGAAATGAAAAACTGTTTTTT. Its protein is CASSLDRGNEKLFF.

The chain combines TRBV20-1 with TRBJ1-3; D is unresolved. The CDR3 consists of 13 residues. Germline lookup yields CDR1 DFQATT and CDR2 SNEGSKA (reference sequence). The V gene lost 3 bases and the J gene lost 4 bases, with 10 bases spanning the gap. The CDR3 loop reads CSASQLGGNTIYF. The CDR3 bases are TGCAGTGCTAGTCAACTGGGGGGAAACACCATATATTTT.

The CDR3 region is CASSQDIAGGTETQYF. DNA of the CDR3: TGTGCCAGCAGCCAAGATATAGCGGGGGGGACGGAGACCCAGTACTTC. The J gene is TRBJ2-5, the V gene TRBV4-2; 11 nucleotides match TRBD2. Germline CDR1 and CDR2: LGHNA and YNFKEQ. The CDR3 runs 16 residues. With 0 bases clipped from V and 5 bases from J, the junction kept 5 bases outside the gene matches.

The V gene is TRBV11-2, the J gene TRBJ2-7; D ambiguous. CDR3 length: 14 residues. Germline CDR1 SGHAT, CDR2 FQNNGV. V lost 3 bases to trimming and J lost 2 bases, with 11 bases between them. CDR3 nucleotides: TGTGCCAGCAGCTTTGGATCGGCTACCTACGAGCAGTACTTC. Its protein is CASSFGSATYEQYF.

The chain employs TRBV5-4 and TRBJ2-1; D not resolved. V was clipped by 5 bases and J by 2 bases, with 14 bases between them. The CDR3 contains 15 residues. The germline CDR1 and CDR2 sequences are SGHNT and YYREEE (reference sequence). This CDR3 is CASSPSSYPYNEQFF. The CDR3, as DNA: TGTGCCAGCAGTCCGTCGAGTTACCCCTACAATGAGCAGTTCTTC. Drawing the rest from reference TRBV5-4 and TRBJ2-1, the complete variable domain is ETGVTQSPTHLIKTRGQQVTLRCSSQSGHNTVSWYQQALGQGPQFIFQYYREEENGRGNFPPRFSGLQFPNYSSELNVNALELDDSALYLCASSPSSYPYNEQFFGPGTRLTVL.

The chain joins TRBV18 to TRBJ1-1; D possibly corresponds to TRBD1 (5 bases). This CDR3 is built from 12 residues. Germline V gene lookup returns CDR1 KGHSH and CDR2 LQKENI. V was clipped by 2 bases and J by 6 bases, with 7 bases between them. This chain's CDR3 is CASSPTGSEAFF. The CDR3 DNA sequence: TGTGCCAGCTCACCAACAGGATCTGAAGCTTTCTTT.

This clone was counted ten times or more. V and J are TRBV6-1 and TRBJ2-7, with a possible D match to TRBD1 (6 bases). Germline CDR1 reads MNHNS; CDR2 reads SASEGT. This CDR3 has 14 residues. V was clipped by 0 bases and J by 3 bases, with 9 bases between them. The CDR3 spells CASSEAIGGYEQYF. CDR3 nucleotides: TGTGCCAGCAGTGAAGCGATAGGGGGCTACGAGCAGTACTTC.

This clone has just one count. The rearrangement joins TRBV5-6 to TRBJ2-1, with D maybe TRBD2 (6 bases). CDR1 is SGHDT and CDR2 is YYEEEE in the germline V gene. The CDR3 spans 14 residues. V was trimmed by 0 bases and J by 6 bases, leaving 10 bases between them. The CDR3 region has the DNA TGTGCCAGCAGCTTGGTCGGGGGACCCAATGAGCAGTTCTTC. This sequence encodes CASSLVGGPNEQFF.

The gene calls are TRBV7-9 and TRBJ1-3; the D is unclear. Germline assignment: CDR1 SEHNR and CDR2 FQNEAQ (reference sequence). V was pared by 5 bases and J by 0 bases, with 8 bases between. The CDR3 loop spans 14 amino acids. CDR3 nucleotide sequence: TGTGCCAGCAGCCTCCGCACCTCTGGAAACACCATATATTTT. Translated, it gives CASSLRTSGNTIYF. The entire variable domain, with the rest obtained from reference TRBV7-9 and TRBJ1-3, is as follows: DTGVSQNPRHKITKRGQNVTFRCDPISEHNRLYWYRQTLGQGPEFLTYFQNEAQLEKSRLLSDRFSAERPKGSFSTLEIQRTEQGDSAMYLCASSLRTSGNTIYFGEGSWLTVV.

The chain has TRBV5-1 and TRBJ1-4; D remains unclear. V was shortened by 5 bases and J by 4 bases, with 12 bases between the two germline ends. This CDR3 has 14 residues. Germline CDR1 reads SGHRS; CDR2 reads YFSETQ. This chain's CDR3 is CASSSGWDNEKLFF. The CDR3 bases are TGCGCCAGCAGTTCCGGTTGGGATAATGAAAAACTGTTTTTT. The variable domain in full, with the rest retrieved from reference TRBV5-1 and TRBJ1-4, is KAGVTQTPRYLIKTRGQQVTLSCSPISGHRSVSWYQQTPGQGLQFLFEYFSETQRNKGNFPGRFSGRQFSNSRSEMNVSTLELGDSALYLCASSSGWDNEKLFFGSGTQLSVL.

Only one count was recorded for this clone. V usage is TRBV11-2 and J usage is TRBJ2-1; D possibly corresponds to TRBD1 (6 bases). V shed 2 bases and J shed 7 bases, with 18 bases lying between them. The CDR3 covers 16 residues. Germline V lookup: CDR1 SGHAT, CDR2 FQNNGV. The CDR3 DNA reads TGTGCCAGCAGCTTAAGTTTCTTGGGCCAGGGGAATGAGCAGTTCTTC. Its protein product is CASSLSFLGQGNEQFF.

V usage is TRBV12-3 or TRBV12-4 and J usage is TRBJ2-7; D is undetermined. The V end was cut by 5 bases, the J end by 4 bases, with 6 bases between. The CDR3 runs 11 residues. Written as DNA, the CDR3 is TGTGCCAGCAGTGCCCTATACGAGCAGTACTTC. It yields the protein CASSALYEQYF.

The gene calls are TRBV7-2 and TRBJ1-6; no clear D gene. Trimming cost V 2 bases and J 7 bases, with 6 bases left between them. The CDR3 runs to 13 residues. Germline V gene sequence: CDR1 SGHTA, CDR2 FQGNSA. CDR3 in DNA: TGTGCCAGCAGCTTACTTCAGAATTCACCCCTCCACTTT. It yields the protein CASSLLQNSPLHF.

V gene TRBV9 combines with J gene TRBJ2-3; 14 bases fit TRBD2. The trim removed 0 bases at V and 2 bases at J, leaving 5 bases unmatched. Germline-derived CDR1 and CDR2 are SGDLS and YYNGEE. This CDR3 spans 18 amino acids. The CDR3 sequence: CASSVAQTSGGATDTQYF. CDR3 nucleotide sequence: TGTGCCAGCAGCGTAGCCCAGACTAGCGGGGGGGCCACAGATACGCAGTATTTT.

The V call is TRBV6-6, the J call TRBJ2-2; D is unclear. The germline V and J ends were trimmed by 10 bases and 6 bases, with 21 bases remaining between them. The germline gives CDR1 MNHNY, CDR2 SVGAGI (reference sequence). CDR3 length: 15 amino acids. In nucleotides, the CDR3 is TGTGCCACCACAGTTTTAGGCGCTCTGGCCGGGGAGCTGTTTTTT. Its translation is CATTVLGALAGELFF.

The J gene is TRBJ2-1, the V gene TRBV7-9; 14 positions agree with TRBD2. Germline lookup yields CDR1 SEHNR and CDR2 FQNEAQ (reference sequence). Unmatched junction bases numbered 6, after V lost 0 bases and J lost 8 bases. This CDR3 spans 17 amino acids. The CDR3 nucleotides are TGTGCCAGCAGCTTAGCGGGACTAGCGGGAGTATTAGATGAGCAGTTCTTC. It translates to CASSLAGLAGVLDEQFF.

The chain couples TRBV7-2 to TRBJ1-2, with 8 bases that match TRBD1. Per the germline V gene, CDR1 is SGHTA and CDR2 is FQGNSA. The CDR3 is 15 amino acids. J lost 2 bases, V lost 2 bases, and 4 bases had no gene match. The CDR3 DNA reads as TGTGCCAGCAGCTTACAACAGGGGGGGAACTATGGCTACACCTTC. Translated, it gives CASSLQQGGNYGYTF.

V gene TRBV13 combines with J gene TRBJ2-7, with 9 bases identical to TRBD2. CDR3 length: 16 residues. Germline CDR1 and CDR2: PRHDT and FYEKMQ (reference sequence). V lost 0 bases, J lost 2 bases, and 5 bases stayed unmatched. The CDR3 reads CASSLGLAGGPYEQYF. The DNA for the CDR3 is TGTGCCAGCAGCTTAGGCCTGGCGGGAGGGCCCTACGAGCAGTACTTC. Using reference TRBV13 and TRBJ2-7 for the parts outside the CDR3, the full variable domain is AAGVIQSPRHLIKEKRETATLKCYPIPRHDTVYWYQQGPGQDPQFLISFYEKMQSDKGSIPDRFSAQQFSDYHSELNMSSLELGDSALYFCASSLGLAGGPYEQYFGPGTRLTVT.

The count of this clone is one. The V and J genes are TRBV5-4 and TRBJ2-4, with D possibly TRBD2 on 5 matching bases. The CDR3 runs to 12 residues. Germline values: CDR1 SGHNT, CDR2 YYREEE (reference sequence). Trimming cost V 0 bases and J 9 bases, with 7 bases left between them. In DNA, the CDR3 is TGTGCCAGCAGCTTGGACAGCGGCATTCAGTACTTC. It translates to CASSLDSGIQYF.

The CDR3 is CASTSLAGGFNTGELFF. The CDR3 nucleotides read TGTGCCAGCACCTCACTAGCGGGGGGCTTTAACACCGGGGAGCTGTTTTTT. J is TRBJ2-2 and V is TRBV9; 12 positions match TRBD2. Germline CDR1 reads SGDLS; CDR2 reads YYNGEE. V was clipped by 6 bases and J by 2 bases; unmatched bases: 8. The CDR3 extends over 17 amino acids.

The chain uses TRBV6-2 or TRBV6-3 and TRBJ2-2; D tentatively fits TRBD1 or TRBD2 (6 bases each). CDR3 length: 13 amino acids. The V gene lost 5 bases and the J gene lost 5 bases, with 9 bases spanning the gap. Germline V CDR1 and CDR2: MNHEY, SVGEGT. Written as DNA, the CDR3 is TGTGCCAGCAGTAGGGGGAGGACCGGGGAGCTGTTTTTT. Translated: CASSRGRTGELFF.

This chain uses TRBV4-1 with TRBJ2-5, with TRBD2 matching over 10 bases. V was pared by 2 bases and J by 6 bases, with 12 bases of the junction left unmatched. The CDR3 has 17 residues. The germline V gene has CDR1 MGHRA and CDR2 YSYEKL. CDR3 nucleotides: TGCGCCAGCAGCCAAAGAGGAGCGGGAGGGATAATACAGACCCAGTACTTC. Its translation is CASSQRGAGGIIQTQYF.

The chain combines TRBV29-1 with TRBJ2-7, with a tentative D call TRBD1 (5 bases). Trimming stripped 3 bases from V and 2 bases from J, with 11 bases between. CDR3 length: 13 amino acids. Germline loops: CDR1 SQVTM, CDR2 ANQGSEA. CDR3 residues: CSVEDKETYEQYF. Here the CDR3 DNA reads TGCAGCGTTGAGGACAAGGAAACCTACGAGCAGTACTTC.

The V and J genes are TRBV5-1 and TRBJ2-4; weak D call: TRBD1 (7 bases). This CDR3 comprises 13 residues. The V end lost 0 bases, the J end lost 11 bases, and 12 bases lay between the germline ends. The germline CDR1 and CDR2 sequences are SGHRS and YFSETQ. DNA of the CDR3: TGCGCCAGCAGCTTGGTGGAGGGGGCTTTTCAGTACTTC. Translated: CASSLVEGAFQYF.

This sequence joins TRBV18 and TRBJ1-5; 8 bases are shared with TRBD1. The V gene end was trimmed by 5 bases and the J gene end by 1 base; junction bases not matched to a gene: 7. The CDR3 extends over 16 amino acids. Germline V lookup: CDR1 KGHSH, CDR2 LQKENI. CDR3: CASSVQGVRSNQPQHF. The CDR3 DNA is TGTGCCAGCTCAGTACAGGGGGTCAGGAGCAATCAGCCCCAGCATTTT.

The V call is TRBV7-3, the J call TRBJ2-1, with 7 positions matching TRBD2. The CDR3 has 15 amino acids. V shed 6 bases, J shed 8 bases, and the junction held 13 bases outside the gene matches. Germline values: CDR1 SGHTA, CDR2 FQGTGA. DNA of the CDR3: TGTGCCAGCAGGTCATTGGGACTACTTGACGATGAGCAGTTCTTC. This gives the protein CASRSLGLLDDEQFF.